This T cell receptor beta chain was sequenced in a study of T cells in Graves' hyperthyroidism and ophthalmopathy. General study findings and limits: In the blood, most expanded thyroid clonotypes above 0.001 appeared as well.

Hyperthyroidism had been newly diagnosed in patients aged 18 to 65, and its duration was under 2 months. Diagnosis rested on symptoms, serum thyroxine and TRAb, thyroid ultrasound, and orbital computed tomography. It was RNA transcripts that yielded the amplified TCR beta CDR3 regions. Carried out on the TCR CDR3, a first-round RT-PCR used the HTBI primer set. TCRdb recomputed calls from the multiplex PCR reads with MiXCR, one row per CDR3 protein. Found here are around 340,000 distinct CDR3 sequences, approximately 13% of them singletons; the top ten hold 20% to 25%. Germline values: CDR1 MNHNS, CDR2 SASEGT. With 4 bases removed from V and 6 bases from J, the gap between germline ends came to 15 bases. The CDR3 contains 15 residues. This clonotype was recorded at least ten times. Its antigen is not identified.

This receptor was obtained from a woman between 25 and 40 years old with Graves' hyperthyroidism. The source material was blood. This chain joins TRBV6-1 and TRBJ2-2; TRBD2 is a possible D gene (6 bases). Written as DNA, the CDR3 is TGTGCCAGCAGTGCTCCAAACCTAGCGTCCGGGGAGCTGTTTTTT. This encodes CASSAPNLASGELFF.